The 28 T cell receptor beta chains presented below share a single source sample, sequenced in a study of metastatic and nonmetastatic thyroid tumors. MiXCR was used by TCRdb to re-call the PCR reads. The data show roughly 10,000 clones, 22% seen once. The entire patient cohort was treatment-naive prior to thyroid surgery. The source material was adjacent normal tissue. These receptors were collected from a female donor with papillary thyroid cancer or a benign thyroid nodule (not recorded which). Some clones in this sample may be carry-over from other donors' samples.

This clone is deemed medium-sized. This chain connects TRBV7-9 to TRBJ1-2; D ambiguous. Germline V gene data show CDR1 as SEHNR and CDR2 as FQNEAQ (reference sequence). Trimming left V 2 bases short and J 8 bases short, with 3 bases between. The CDR3 runs 10 residues. As DNA, the CDR3 is TGTGCCAGCAGCTTAACCGGCTACACCTTC. The encoded protein is CASSLTGYTF.

This clone is medium-sized in the sample. This chain connects TRBV2 to TRBJ1-1, with D possibly being TRBD1 (6 bases). The CDR3 totals 13 residues. The V and J ends lost 8 bases and 4 bases respectively, with 14 bases between them. The germline V gene has CDR1 SNHLY and CDR2 FYNNEI. The CDR3 DNA reads TGTGCCAGCGGTACAGGGACAAGCACTGAAGCTTTCTTT. Its translation is CASGTGTSTEAFF.

Regarding this clone: Other nucleotide sequences in the sample specify the same CDR3. The gene calls are TRBV6-2 or TRBV6-3 and TRBJ1-1; 11 nucleotides line up with TRBD1. The V gene's germline CDR1 is MNHEY and CDR2 SVGEGT. The CDR3 sequence is 18 residues long. V was pared by 0 bases and J by 4 bases, with 10 bases of the junction left unmatched. CDR3 sequence reads: CASSYSEGQGARGTEAFF. Here the CDR3 DNA reads TGTGCCAGCAGTTACTCGGAAGGACAGGGGGCGCGGGGCACTGAAGCTTTCTTT.

Turning to this clone: It may be a read error: a sequence one base away is much more abundant. V and J are TRBV10-2 and TRBJ1-5, with a weak D call TRBD1 (6 bases). Germline CDR1 and CDR2: WSHSY and SAAADI. The CDR3 consists of 13 residues. The CDR3 DNA follows: TGCGCCATCCAAGGGGGGGGCAATCGGCCCCAGCATTTT. As protein: CAIQGGGNRPQHF.

The chain couples TRBV5-1 to TRBJ1-2; tentatively, D is TRBD1 (5 bases). CDR3 length equals 14 residues. Germline CDR1 and CDR2: SGHRS and YFSETQ. Trimming took 1 base from V and 3 from J, leaving 10 bases between them. The CDR3 is CASSLRGGDYGYTF. CDR3 sequence (DNA): TGCGCCAGCAGCTTGAGGGGCGGTGACTATGGCTACACCTTC.

This clone was seen at least ten times. This chain links TRBV11-1 with TRBJ2-3; D is perhaps TRBD1 or TRBD2 (5 bases each). Per germline, CDR1 SGHAT and CDR2 FQDESV (reference sequence). CDR3 length: 16 residues. V lost 1 base and J lost 3, with 14 bases in between. CDR3 loop: CASSLGRRQSTDTQYF. In nucleotides, the CDR3 is TGTGCCAGCAGCTTAGGGAGGAGACAGTCAACAGATACGCAGTATTTT.

The chain combines TRBV15 with TRBJ2-2; 7 bases are a match to TRBD1. Germline V gives CDR1 LNHNV, CDR2 YYDKDF (reference sequence). The V gene end was trimmed by 3 bases and the J gene end by 5 bases; junction bases not matched to a gene: 3. CDR3 size: 14 residues. The CDR3: CATSRDRSTGELFF. CDR3 sequence (DNA): TGTGCCACCAGCAGGGACAGGTCAACCGGGGAGCTGTTTTTT.

This clone showed up many times. The chain couples TRBV7-3 to TRBJ2-5, with a tentative D call TRBD1 (6 bases). Germline assignment: CDR1 SGHTA and CDR2 FQGTGA. The CDR3 loop spans 14 amino acids. Trimming stripped 5 bases from V and 4 bases from J, with 14 bases between. CDR3 in amino acids: CASSPTGRGETQYF. In nucleotides, the CDR3 is TGTGCCAGCAGCCCGACGGGCAGGGGAGAGACCCAGTACTTC.

For this clone: Because the CDR3 is missing its conserved closing phenylalanine or tryptophan, this is likely a read error. The gene calls are TRBV4-1 and TRBJ2-7, with D unresolved. The V end was cut by 2 bases, the J end by 2 bases, with 13 bases between. Germline V CDR1 and CDR2: MGHRA, YSYEKL. This CDR3 spans 15 amino acids. CDR3 nucleotide sequence: TGCGCCAGCAGCCAACCCTGGGGATCGCCCTACGAGCAGTACCTC. Protein sequence: CASSQPWGSPYEQYL.

The chain combines TRBV11-2 with TRBJ2-3; 8 nucleotides match TRBD2. This CDR3 is built from 15 residues. V was clipped by 5 bases and J by 4 bases; unmatched bases: 8. Germline values: CDR1 SGHAT, CDR2 FQNNGV. CDR3 sequence: CASSLGLVLPDTQYF. CDR3 bases: TGTGCCAGCAGCCTGGGACTAGTTCTTCCAGATACGCAGTATTTT.

This clone appeared a few times. V is TRBV2 and J is TRBJ2-2; weak D call: TRBD1 (7 bases). V gave up 5 bases and J gave up 5 bases, with 15 bases separating them. The germline gives CDR1 SNHLY, CDR2 FYNNEI. This CDR3 spans 15 amino acids. The CDR3: CASSPRTGGTGELFF. CDR3 nucleotides: TGTGCCAGCAGTCCTCGGACAGGAGGGACCGGGGAGCTGTTTTTT.

This clone was seen ten or more times. The J gene is TRBJ2-5, the V gene TRBV11-2, with TRBD2 matching over 11 bases. The length of the CDR3 is 19 residues. V lost 5 bases to trimming and J lost 5 bases; unmatched junction nucleotides: 19. From germline, CDR1 is SGHAT and CDR2 FQNNGV. The CDR3 reads CASSLGLIAGGLAEETQYF. The CDR3, as DNA: TGTGCCAGCAGCCTAGGTCTAATAGCGGGAGGGCTCGCGGAGGAGACCCAGTACTTC.

In its sample, this clone was seen a few times. The CDR3 spells CASVQGYSGNTIYF. The CDR3 bases are TGTGCCAGCGTGCAGGGCTATTCTGGAAACACCATATATTTT. J is TRBJ1-3 and V is TRBV12-3 or TRBV12-4; D is possibly TRBD1 (5 bases). The CDR3 runs to 14 residues. Trimming took 8 bases from V and 1 from J, leaving 12 bases between them.

The chain recombines TRBV28 with TRBJ2-5; 8 bases fit TRBD1. After removal of 5 bases from V and 6 bases from J, the junction contained 5 bases not matched to a gene. Germline-derived CDR1 and CDR2 are MDHEN and SYDVKM. This CDR3 spans 13 amino acids. The CDR3 protein is CASSDRGVKTQYF. For the CDR3, the DNA is TGTGCCAGCAGTGACAGGGGAGTGAAGACCCAGTACTTC.

Comments on this clone: Germline and junction disagree at one end, which may indicate a read error. The V gene is TRBV13, the J gene TRBJ2-7; tentative D call: TRBD1 (6 bases). CDR3 length: 14 amino acids. Germline loops: CDR1 PRHDT, CDR2 FYEKMQ (reference sequence). The CDR3 loop reads CASSLGQGLTEQYF. The CDR3, as DNA: TGTGCCAGCAGCTTAGGTCAGGGGTTAACCGAGCAGTATTTC.

This clone was seen many times. This chain joins TRBV12-3 or TRBV12-4 and TRBJ1-3, with 7 positions matching TRBD1. The junction had 4 bases not matched to a gene; V was cut back by 4 bases and J by 4 bases. This CDR3 region has 14 residues. The CDR3 protein is CASSYRGFGNTIYF. CDR3 in DNA: TGTGCCAGCAGTTACAGGGGTTTCGGAAACACCATATATTTT.

By its share, this clone is medium-sized. The chain uses TRBV12-3 or TRBV12-4 and TRBJ2-3, with unresolved D. The CDR3 loop spans 15 amino acids. The V end was cut by 5 bases, the J end by 8 bases, with 20 bases between. CDR3 in amino acids: CASSPLPPSGGTQYF. CDR3 sequence (DNA): TGTGCCAGCAGTCCACTCCCTCCGTCCGGTGGTACGCAGTATTTT.

In its sample, this clone ranks as medium-sized. The gene calls are TRBV6-4 and TRBJ2-1; no clear D. The germline V and J ends were trimmed by 0 bases and 0 bases, with 12 bases remaining between them. Germline V gene sequence: CDR1 MRHNA, CDR2 SNTAGT. The CDR3 is 17 residues long. The DNA of the CDR3 is TGTGCCAGCAGTGACTCGCTGGCGGTGAGCTCCTACAATGAGCAGTTCTTC. Protein: CASSDSLAVSSYNEQFF.

This clone qualifies as medium-sized. At the DNA level, this CDR3 is encoded by other sequences in the same sample as well. The gene calls are TRBV20-1 and TRBJ1-2, with TRBD1 identical over 7 bases. Looked up from germline, CDR1 is DFQATT and CDR2 is SNEGSKA (reference sequence). The junction had 6 bases not matched to a gene; V was cut back by 3 bases and J by 2 bases. The CDR3 covers 14 residues. Here the CDR3 reads CSASGDSGNYGYTF. The CDR3 region has the DNA TGCAGTGCTAGCGGGGACAGTGGGAACTATGGCTACACCTTC.

This clone was picked up many times. V gene TRBV3-1 combines with J gene TRBJ1-5; D is unresolved. The CDR3 consists of 15 residues. Trimming pared 4 bases from V and 0 bases from J, leaving 10 bases between. Germline values: CDR1 LGHDT, CDR2 YNNKEL (reference sequence). The CDR3 DNA reads TGTGCCAGCAGCCGCAATACCAATAGCAATCAGCCCCAGCATTTT. As protein: CASSRNTNSNQPQHF.

This clone was recorded once. The genes are TRBV10-3 and TRBJ2-7; 13 positions agree with TRBD2. CDR3 length equals 18 residues. With V trimmed by 6 bases and J by 0 bases, 11 bases remained unmatched. Germline CDR1 reads ENHRY; CDR2 reads SYGVKD. The CDR3 loop reads CAIRTSGTSGVGSYEQYF. The DNA for the CDR3 is TGTGCCATCAGGACTTCCGGGACTAGCGGGGTTGGCTCCTACGAGCAGTACTTC.

This clone was picked up a small number of times. The V gene is TRBV27, the J gene TRBJ1-2; D ambiguous. Germline loops: CDR1 MNHEY, CDR2 SMNVEV (reference sequence). The CDR3 totals 13 residues. Trimming left V 6 bases short and J 4 bases short, with 12 bases between. CDR3 nucleotide sequence: TGTGCCAGCAGCAGAGGACCGGGCTATGGCTACACCTTC. This gives the protein CASSRGPGYGYTF.

For this clone: One end of the junction is discordant with germline, which a read error may explain. The chain recombines TRBV7-2 with TRBJ2-2, with 8 bases lining up with TRBD2. Germline-derived CDR1 and CDR2 are SGHTA and FQGNSA. The CDR3 runs to 13 residues. The DNA for the CDR3 is TGTGCCATCAGCGGCGGGGGGACCGGGGAGCTGTTTTTT. It codes for CAISGGGTGELFF.

This chain links TRBV5-1 with TRBJ1-1, with D tentatively TRBD1 (5 bases). CDR1 and CDR2 from the germline V gene are SGHRS and YFSETQ. CDR3 length equals 11 residues. Trimming took off 6 bases at V and 6 bases at J, with 9 bases between the two ends. The CDR3 sequence is CASIWGAEAFF. CDR3 bases: TGCGCCAGCATCTGGGGGGCTGAAGCTTTCTTT.

This sequence joins TRBV20-1 and TRBJ2-7; TRBD2 matches at 13 bases. The CDR3 has 13 residues. Germline CDR1 is DFQATT and CDR2 is SNEGSKA (reference sequence). V dropped 8 bases and J dropped 5; count of bases not matched to a gene: 6. This chain's CDR3 is CSSGLAGIDEQYF. In DNA form, the CDR3 reads TGCAGTTCGGGACTAGCGGGGATAGACGAGCAGTACTTC.

This clone was seen once. Germline is not matched at one junction end, which may reflect a read error. This rearrangement joins TRBV7-2 to TRBJ2-3; no definite D call. Germline V gene data show CDR1 as SGHTA and CDR2 as FQGNSA. The CDR3 length is 14 residues. Written as DNA, the CDR3 is TGTGCCGGCAGCTTTCGCCGGAACACCAATACACAGTATTTT. Translation gives CAGSFRRNTNTQYF.

The chain employs TRBV19 and TRBJ2-7, with D tentatively TRBD1 (6 bases). This CDR3 region has 13 residues. Deletions cut 3 bases from V and 0 bases from J, with 6 bases between. The germline CDR1 and CDR2 sequences are LNHDA and SQIVND (reference sequence). The CDR3 region is CASSMGHSYEQYF. The CDR3 DNA is TGTGCCAGTAGTATGGGACACTCCTACGAGCAGTACTTC.

This clone is labeled medium-sized. The chain is built from TRBV20-1 and TRBJ2-1; D is possibly TRBD2 (6 bases). From germline, CDR1 is DFQATT and CDR2 SNEGSKA (reference sequence). Trimming took 6 bases from V and 5 from J, leaving 14 bases between them. This CDR3 has 13 residues. This CDR3 reads CSAPPGLDNEQFF. The CDR3 DNA sequence: TGCAGTGCCCCACCGGGACTTGACAATGAGCAGTTCTTC.